Listed below are T cell receptor beta chains from one sample, sequenced in a study of shared clonotypes between healthy human individuals. TCRdb's copy holds only in-frame clones and misses some; the assay was immunoSEQ multiplex PCR. The sample shows over 2 million clones, approximately 95% of them seen only once. Sequencing was performed on naive CD8+ T cells sorted from blood. The receptors derive from a man in his late teens or twenties in good health. Each CDR3 is given with its conserved first and last residue. D genes are given only for firm matches. Expanded clones are given a class, and other clones once, few, many or no size at all.

clone_size: -; d_call: TRBD1; j_call: TRBJ1-5; v_call: TRBV6-1; cdr3_nt: TGTGCCAGCAGTGCTACAGGGGTGATTCCCAATCAGCCCCAGCATTTT; cdr3_aa: CASSATGVIPNQPQHF
clone_size: -; d_call: TRBD1; j_call: TRBJ1-4; v_call: TRBV7-9; cdr3_nt: TGTGCCAGCAGCCCCGGGGGACAGGACCTCCGAAAACTGTTTTTT; cdr3_aa: CASSPGGQDLRKLFF
clone_size: once; d_call: -; j_call: TRBJ1-5; v_call: TRBV7-9; cdr3_nt: TGTGCCAGCAGCTTATTCACAGGTAACAATCAGCCCCAGCATTTT; cdr3_aa: CASSLFTGNNQPQHF
clone_size: -; d_call: -; j_call: TRBJ2-2; v_call: TRBV7-9; cdr3_nt: TGTGCCAGCAGCCCCGACGGCGGGGAGCTGTTTTTT; cdr3_aa: CASSPDGGELFF
clone_size: few; d_call: -; j_call: TRBJ1-2; v_call: TRBV10-1; cdr3_nt: TGCGCCAGCCGCGAGAGGGGGGCAAGGACTCCTCCTCGCACCTTC; cdr3_aa: CASRERGARTPPRTF
clone_size: -; d_call: -; j_call: TRBJ1-1; v_call: TRBV6-1; cdr3_nt: TGTGCCAGCAGTGAAGCGGTGATGAACACTGAAGCTTTCTTT; cdr3_aa: CASSEAVMNTEAFF
clone_size: -; d_call: TRBD2; j_call: TRBJ2-3; v_call: TRBV10-2; cdr3_nt: TGCGCCAGCAGTGAGTCGCCAGCGGGAGCCCCAGATACGCAGTATTTT; cdr3_aa: CASSESPAGAPDTQYF
clone_size: -; d_call: -; j_call: TRBJ1-2; v_call: TRBV27; cdr3_nt: TGTGCCAGCAGTCAAGTGGGGGTCGGCTATGGCTACACCTTC; cdr3_aa: CASSQVGVGYGYTF
clone_size: -; d_call: -; j_call: TRBJ2-7; v_call: TRBV30; cdr3_nt: TGTGCCTGGAGTTCCGAAGGCACCTACGAGCAGTACTTC; cdr3_aa: CAWSSEGTYEQYF
clone_size: -; d_call: TRBD1; j_call: TRBJ2-1; v_call: TRBV5-4; cdr3_nt: TGTGCCAGCAGCTCGACAGGGGGCGAGTTCTTC; cdr3_aa: CASSSTGGEFF
clone_size: -; d_call: TRBD1; j_call: TRBJ1-1; v_call: TRBV30; cdr3_nt: TGTGCCTGGAGCGACCTGGGGTTCACGGGACAGGACACTGAAGCTTTCTTT; cdr3_aa: CAWSDLGFTGQDTEAFF
clone_size: once; d_call: TRBD1; j_call: TRBJ2-7; v_call: TRBV19; cdr3_nt: TGTGCCACCTCTCCCGGGACAGGGGCTTACGAGCAGTACTTC; cdr3_aa: CATSPGTGAYEQYF
clone_size: -; d_call: -; j_call: TRBJ1-6; v_call: TRBV7-8; cdr3_nt: TGTGCCAGCAGCTTAGGCATTTCACCCCTCCACTTT; cdr3_aa: CASSLGISPLHF
clone_size: -; d_call: TRBD2; j_call: TRBJ2-1; v_call: TRBV19; cdr3_nt: TGTGCCAGTAGTGTCGGACTAGCGGACTACAATGAGCAGTTCTTC; cdr3_aa: CASSVGLADYNEQFF
clone_size: -; d_call: -; j_call: TRBJ2-7; v_call: TRBV7-9; cdr3_nt: TGTGCCAGCAGCGACAGGCTCAACTACGAGCAGTACTTC; cdr3_aa: CASSDRLNYEQYF
clone_size: -; d_call: -; j_call: TRBJ2-2; v_call: TRBV19; cdr3_nt: TGTGCCAGTAGTATAGATCCAGGCGGGGAGCTGTTTTTT; cdr3_aa: CASSIDPGGELFF
clone_size: -; d_call: -; j_call: TRBJ1-2; v_call: TRBV7-9; cdr3_nt: TGTGCCAGCAGCTTAGAGGGGGGCGCAGATGGCTACACCTTC; cdr3_aa: CASSLEGGADGYTF
clone_size: -; d_call: TRBD2; j_call: TRBJ2-1; v_call: TRBV4-1; cdr3_nt: TGCGCCAGCAGCCCAACTAGCGGGAGGGCCAATGAGCAGTTCTTC; cdr3_aa: CASSPTSGRANEQFF
clone_size: -; d_call: TRBD1; j_call: TRBJ2-7; v_call: TRBV4-1; cdr3_nt: TGCGCCAGCAGCCAAGGGTCCGGGACAGATCACTCCTACGAGCAGTACTTC; cdr3_aa: CASSQGSGTDHSYEQYF
clone_size: -; d_call: -; j_call: TRBJ1-1; v_call: TRBV30; cdr3_nt: TGTGCCTGGATGACGGGGTTGAACACTGAAGCTTTCTTT; cdr3_aa: CAWMTGLNTEAFF
clone_size: -; d_call: -; j_call: TRBJ2-5; v_call: TRBV25-1; cdr3_nt: TGTGCCAGCAGTGAATACCAATCCCCCAGGGGCTTGGTTGAGACCCAGTACTTC; cdr3_aa: CASSEYQSPRGLVETQYF
clone_size: -; d_call: TRBD2; j_call: TRBJ2-1; v_call: TRBV5-1; cdr3_nt: TGCGCCAGCAGCTTGGACGGGGGGGACCCGTCCCCCTACAATGAGCAGTTCTTC; cdr3_aa: CASSLDGGDPSPYNEQFF
clone_size: -; d_call: -; j_call: TRBJ1-2; v_call: TRBV28; cdr3_nt: TGTGCCAGCAGTTTCCTTCGGTTGGACTATGGCTACACCTTC; cdr3_aa: CASSFLRLDYGYTF
clone_size: -; d_call: -; j_call: TRBJ2-7; v_call: TRBV5-4; cdr3_nt: TGTGCCAGCAGCTGGGGACTGGGGGCCTACGAGCAGTACTTC; cdr3_aa: CASSWGLGAYEQYF
clone_size: -; d_call: TRBD2; j_call: TRBJ2-1; v_call: TRBV27; cdr3_nt: TGTGCCAGCAGTAGAGGACTAGCGGGAGACACTGAGCAGTTCTTC; cdr3_aa: CASSRGLAGDTEQFF
clone_size: -; d_call: TRBD1; j_call: TRBJ2-3; v_call: TRBV29-1; cdr3_nt: TGCAGCGTTGAGGGACAGGGAGTGACAGATACGCAGTATTTT; cdr3_aa: CSVEGQGVTDTQYF
clone_size: -; d_call: -; j_call: TRBJ2-1; v_call: TRBV11-2; cdr3_nt: TGTGCCAGCAGCCCGCCGGGACTCCTTAACCACAATGAGCAGTTCTTC; cdr3_aa: CASSPPGLLNHNEQFF
clone_size: -; d_call: -; j_call: TRBJ2-7; v_call: TRBV6-1; cdr3_nt: TGTGCCAGCAGTGATTACAGCTACGAGCAGTACTTC; cdr3_aa: CASSDYSYEQYF
clone_size: -; d_call: -; j_call: TRBJ2-3; v_call: TRBV27; cdr3_nt: TGTGCCACCCGCGTCCCCCTCACAGATACGCAGTATTTT; cdr3_aa: CATRVPLTDTQYF
clone_size: -; d_call: TRBD2; j_call: TRBJ2-7; v_call: TRBV10-1; cdr3_nt: TGCGCCAGCAGTGAAAGCGGGACTACATACGAGCAGTACTTC; cdr3_aa: CASSESGTTYEQYF
clone_size: -; d_call: -; j_call: TRBJ2-7; v_call: TRBV28; cdr3_nt: TGTGCCAGCAGTTCCCCACGGGACACCGTTTTCTCCTACGAGCAGTACTTC; cdr3_aa: CASSSPRDTVFSYEQYF
clone_size: -; d_call: TRBD1; j_call: TRBJ1-4; v_call: TRBV30; cdr3_nt: TGTGCCTGGAGCGCCGGGACAGGGTATGAAAAACTGTTTTTT; cdr3_aa: CAWSAGTGYEKLFF
clone_size: -; d_call: -; j_call: TRBJ1-2; v_call: TRBV6-5; cdr3_nt: TGTGCCAGCACAGAAGGGGGAGGAGGCTACACCTTC; cdr3_aa: CASTEGGGGYTF
clone_size: -; d_call: TRBD1; j_call: TRBJ2-7; v_call: TRBV7-9; cdr3_nt: TGTGCCAGCAGCCCAACAGGGGGCCCGTCGCTTGAGCAGTACTTC; cdr3_aa: CASSPTGGPSLEQYF